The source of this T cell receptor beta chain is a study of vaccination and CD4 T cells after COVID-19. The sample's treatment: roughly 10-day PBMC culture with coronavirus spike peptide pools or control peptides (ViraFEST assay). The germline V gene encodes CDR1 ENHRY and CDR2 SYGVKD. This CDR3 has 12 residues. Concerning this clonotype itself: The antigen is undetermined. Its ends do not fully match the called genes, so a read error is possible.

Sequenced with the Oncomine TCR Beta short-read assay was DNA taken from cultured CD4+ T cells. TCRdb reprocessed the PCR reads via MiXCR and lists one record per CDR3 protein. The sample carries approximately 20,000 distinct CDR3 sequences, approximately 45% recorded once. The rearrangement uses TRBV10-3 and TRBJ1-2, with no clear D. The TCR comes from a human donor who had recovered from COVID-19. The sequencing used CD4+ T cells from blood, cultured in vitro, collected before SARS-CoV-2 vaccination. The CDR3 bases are TGTGCCAGCTCCGACCAATTCTATGGCCACACCTTC. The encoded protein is CASSDQFYGHTF.